This TCR beta chain was sequenced during a study of OX40 agonist ivuxolimab in advanced cancers. The study, taken as a whole, reports: Averaging showed that CD8+ T cells had more expanded clones than CD4+ did.

The CDR3 runs to 14 residues. Germline lookup yields CDR1 SGHRS and CDR2 YFSETQ. V was clipped by 0 bases and J by 6 bases, with 12 bases between them. Exclusion of a patient followed from autoimmune disease history or systemic immunosuppression. With respect to this clone: Its antigen is unidentified.

Measured with immunoSEQ multiplex PCR; TCRdb has only the in-frame clones, and not every one. The sample contains 84,000 or so clones, about four fifths of which appear only once. The source material was CD4+ or CD8+ T cells sorted from blood, sampled in a trial of the OX40 agonist ivuxolimab. The chain carries TRBV5-1 and TRBJ1-2; perhaps TRBD1 as D (6 bases). The sequence was collected from an adult with an advanced solid tumor such as melanoma, head and neck, liver or kidney cancer. The CDR3 region has the DNA TGCGCCAGCAGCTTGGCCGGGACAAACCATGGCTACACCTTC. It is translated as CASSLAGTNHGYTF.